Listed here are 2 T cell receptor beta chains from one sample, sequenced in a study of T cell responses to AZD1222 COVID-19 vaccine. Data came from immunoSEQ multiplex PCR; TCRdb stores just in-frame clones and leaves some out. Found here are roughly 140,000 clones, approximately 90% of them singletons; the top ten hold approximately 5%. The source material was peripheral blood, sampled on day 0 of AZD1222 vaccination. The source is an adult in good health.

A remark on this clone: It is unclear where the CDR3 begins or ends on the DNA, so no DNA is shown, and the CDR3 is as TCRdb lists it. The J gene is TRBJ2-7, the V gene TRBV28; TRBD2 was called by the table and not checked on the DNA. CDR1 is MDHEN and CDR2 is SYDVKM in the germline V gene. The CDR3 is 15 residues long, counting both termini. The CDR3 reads CASSPFGPGGDEQYF.

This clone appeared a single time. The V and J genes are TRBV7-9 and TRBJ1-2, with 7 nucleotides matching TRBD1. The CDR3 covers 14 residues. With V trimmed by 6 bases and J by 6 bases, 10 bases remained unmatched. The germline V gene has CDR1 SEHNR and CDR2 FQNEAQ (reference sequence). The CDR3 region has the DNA TGTGCCAGCAGGCCCGATGGACAGGTGAATGGCTACACCTTC. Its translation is CASRPDGQVNGYTF. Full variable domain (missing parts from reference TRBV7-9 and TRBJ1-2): DTGVSQNPRHKITKRGQNVTFRCDPISEHNRLYWYRQTLGQGPEFLTYFQNEAQLEKSRLLSDRFSAERPKGSFSTLEIQRTEQGDSAMYLCASRPDGQVNGYTFGSGTRLTVV.